The clone carrying this TCR beta chain appeared a few times. Its antigen remains unknown. One end of the junction varies from germline; a read error may be responsible. This sample is part of a study of T cells in Graves' hyperthyroidism and ophthalmopathy. Study context: Before any treatment, at initial diagnosis, peripheral blood was collected. Notes on the study in general: Onset of ophthalmopathy came a median approximately 6.5 months after the model predicted it. Most expanded thyroid clonotypes above 0.001 also appeared in blood.

Germline V CDR1 and CDR2: MNHEY, SVGAGI. This CDR3 contains 15 residues. Researchers took RNA transcripts and amplified the TCR beta CDR3 regions from them. The HTBI primer set drove a first-round RT-PCR of the TCR CDR3. Via MiXCR, TCRdb re-called the multiplex PCR reads, giving one row per CDR3 protein. Counted here are about 710,000 distinct CDR3 sequences, about 17% occurring once; the ten biggest clones make up approximately 8%. Thyroid ultrasound, orbital computed tomography, clinical symptoms, and serum thyroxine and TRAb underpinned diagnoses. The sequenced sample was blood. The receptor was isolated from a man in his late teens or twenties with Graves' hyperthyroidism. The rearrangement links TRBV6-5 to TRBJ1-1; no definite D call. The CDR3 region has the DNA TGTGCCAGTAGTTTTGATACGGCCGTGAACACTGAAGCTTTCTTT. Translating gives CASSFDTAVNTEAFF.